Described below is a single T cell receptor (beta chain) sequence and its context. What it recognizes is unknown. The template was RNA from unsorted bulk tissue. Distant lung tissue was collected more than 3 cm away from the tumor edge. The library came from three nested PCR rounds adapted from ARM-PCR protocols. TCRdb ran MiXCR on the multiplex PCR reads and lists one entry per CDR3 protein. Here the sample spans tens of thousands of distinct CDR3 sequences, roughly two thirds being singletons. The record originates from a study of tumor and adjacent non-tumor tissue in lung cancer. Study summary: Histology: under 15 adenocarcinoma, a couple of squamous cell carcinoma, 1 small cell lung cancer. Some 3.9 million productive TCRbeta reads were obtained per sample on average. Study-level results: In normal lung, the top 100 clones were significantly more dominant than in tumor.

The CDR3 runs 15 residues. Per the germline V gene, CDR1 is SGHAT and CDR2 is FQNNGV. V lost 2 bases, J lost 7 bases, and 17 bases lay in between. Sequences were obtained from distant non-tumor lung tissue. The rearrangement links TRBV11-2 to TRBJ2-5; the D call may be TRBD1 or TRBD2 (5 bases each). This receptor was taken from a man in his 70s with non-small cell lung cancer. The CDR3 spells CASSLYRWGRGTQYF. The CDR3 DNA sequence: TGTGCCAGCAGCTTATACAGGTGGGGGAGAGGGACCCAGTACTTC.